The sample holds a few counts of the clone carrying this TCR beta chain. Its antigen is unknown. These data are taken from a study of cytomegalovirus exposure and HLA in healthy donors. For the study at large: According to later analysis, the same platform produced the approximately 120 validation and several hundred first-cohort repertoires.

Generated by immunoSEQ multiplex PCR, the TCRdb table keeps only in-frame clones and is missing some. The table has approximately 300,000 clones, roughly nine tenths seen once. Whole-study results and caveats: Overall, approximately 180 TCR beta chains were annotated as cytomegalovirus-associated. A subsequent analysis found that TCR clusters from the first cohort also tended to co-occur in the approximately 130 validation repertoires, with 94% of cluster scores above 0. A classifier reportedly called cytomegalovirus status with high sensitivity and specificity.

Germline V gene lookup returns CDR1 SEHNR and CDR2 FQNEAQ (reference sequence). CDR3 size: 14 residues. V lost 2 bases, J lost 5 bases, and 13 bases lay in between. The sequence came from a young woman in good health and CMV-seropositive. The J gene is TRBJ2-7, the V gene TRBV7-9; TRBD2 is a possible D gene (7 bases). Sequencing was performed on PBMCs. CDR3 amino acids: CASSLTGGADEQYF. As DNA, the CDR3 is TGTGCCAGCAGCTTAACTGGGGGGGCTGACGAGCAGTACTTC.